A single sample gave rise to the 30 T cell receptor beta chains below, sequenced in a study of cytomegalovirus exposure and HLA in healthy donors. Amplification used 60 Vbeta primers and 13 Jbeta primers. The method was immunoSEQ multiplex PCR; TCRdb's version includes in-frame clones alone and lacks a portion of them. This table holds about 120,000 clones, 60% to 85% found once. Input material: PBMCs. Receptors originate from a woman aged 40 to 50 in good health and CMV-seropositive.

The chain is built from TRBV7-8 and TRBJ2-5; 8 bases line up with TRBD1. J lost 4 bases, V lost 6 bases, and 13 bases had no gene match. CDR1 and CDR2 from the germline V gene are SGHVS and FQNEAQ. This CDR3 is built from 16 residues. CDR3 coding DNA: TGTGCCAGCAGTTACACCATCGACAGGGGAGGAGAGACCCAGTACTTC. Translated, it gives CASSYTIDRGGETQYF.

This clone was recorded a few times. J is TRBJ2-7 and V is TRBV6-5; 7 bases fit TRBD1. The CDR3 length is 15 residues. Germline assignment: CDR1 MNHEY and CDR2 SVGAGI. V was pared by 1 base and J by 7 bases, with 10 bases of the junction left unmatched. CDR3 DNA: TGTGCCAGCAGTTACTGGGGAAGCAGGGGGTGGGAGCAGTACTTC. Translation gives CASSYWGSRGWEQYF.

The chain couples TRBV30 to TRBJ2-7, with TRBD2 identical over 8 bases. J lost 6 bases, V lost 0 bases, and 10 bases had no gene match. The germline CDR1 and CDR2 sequences are GTSNPN and SVGIG (reference sequence). The CDR3 has 15 residues. In nucleotides, the CDR3 is TGTGCCTGGAGTGTACCGGACGGGAGGGCGGTCGAGCAGTACTTC. This translates into CAWSVPDGRAVEQYF.

This sequence joins TRBV18 and TRBJ1-4; weak D call: TRBD1 (6 bases). CDR3 length equals 12 residues. The V gene lost 6 bases and the J gene lost 8 bases, with 10 bases spanning the gap. Germline CDR1 is KGHSH and CDR2 is LQKENI. The CDR3 DNA sequence: TGTGCCAGCTCCCGGGACACGGAAAAACTGTTTTTT. Its translation is CASSRDTEKLFF.

The chain employs TRBV27 and TRBJ2-7; a possible D gene is TRBD1 (5 bases). V was trimmed by 3 bases and J by 0 bases, leaving 9 bases between them. Germline V gives CDR1 MNHEY, CDR2 SMNVEV (reference sequence). The CDR3 is 14 residues long. In DNA form, the CDR3 reads TGTGCCAGCAGTTTGGGCAGGGACTCCTACGAGCAGTACTTC. Translating it yields CASSLGRDSYEQYF.

The V and J genes are TRBV21-1 and TRBJ1-1. TRBV21-1 is annotated as a pseudogene. This CDR3 has 13 residues. The CDR3 loop reads CASSKGVTPTAFF. The CDR3, as DNA: TGTGCCAGCAGCAAAGGAGTGACTCCTACCGCTTTCTTT.

The chain has TRBV21-1 and TRBJ1-4. TRBV21-1 counts as a pseudogene. This CDR3 is 15 amino acids long. The CDR3 region is CASSKGGGATEKLFF. The CDR3 bases are TGTGCCAGCAGCAAAGGGGGAGGGGCAACTGAAAAACTGTTTTTT.

This chain connects TRBV5-6 to TRBJ2-7; 7 positions match TRBD2. In germline, CDR1 is SGHDT, CDR2 YYEEEE. This CDR3 is 16 amino acids long. V lost 1 base to trimming and J lost 1 base; unmatched junction nucleotides: 8. This chain's CDR3 is CASSLWVAGDSYEQYF. The CDR3 DNA follows: TGTGCCAGCAGCTTGTGGGTAGCGGGCGATTCCTACGAGCAGTACTTC.

In the case of this clone: One end of the junction does not line up with germline, which may come from a read error. The rearrangement joins TRBV10-2 to TRBJ2-7, with 9 nucleotides matching TRBD2. CDR3 length equals 14 residues. CDR1 and CDR2 from the germline V gene are WSHSY and SAAADI. The CDR3 is CASLGTSRPYEQYF. The CDR3 coding sequence is TGCGCCAGCCTGGGGACTAGCCGGCCCTACGAACAGTACTTC.

CDR3 region: CASSPGTSSWYIQYF. The CDR3 DNA sequence: TGTGCCAGCAGCCCGGGGACTAGCAGTTGGTACATTCAGTACTTC. This chain links TRBV5-6 with TRBJ2-4; TRBD2 matches 9 bases. CDR3 length equals 15 residues. The V and J ends lost 4 bases and 8 bases, in that order; junction bases with no gene match: 10. The germline CDR1 and CDR2 sequences are SGHDT and YYEEEE. The complete variable domain, with remaining parts taken from reference TRBV5-6 and TRBJ2-4, reads DAGVTQSPTHLIKTRGQQVTLRCSPKSGHDTVSWYQQALGQGPQFIFQYYEEEERQRGNFPDRFSGHQFPNYSSELNVNALLLGDSALYLCASSPGTSSWYIQYFGAGTRLSVL.

J is TRBJ2-3 and V is TRBV27, with a weak D call TRBD1 (6 bases). Germline V lookup: CDR1 MNHEY, CDR2 SMNVEV (reference sequence). This CDR3 has 14 residues. V lost 3 bases and J lost 2, with 9 bases in between. This chain's CDR3 is CASSLGHSTDTQYF. DNA of the CDR3: TGTGCCAGCAGTTTGGGACACTCCACAGATACGCAGTATTTT.

This clone was observed a handful of times. This chain links TRBV15 with TRBJ1-1; possible D gene TRBD1, 5 bases. V was cut by 1 base and J by 4 bases, with 10 bases left in between. The CDR3 is 14 residues long. Looked up from germline, CDR1 is LNHNV and CDR2 is YYDKDF (reference sequence). CDR3 in amino acids: CATSRGRGSTEAFF. Written as DNA, the CDR3 is TGTGCCACCAGCAGAGGGAGGGGAAGCACTGAAGCTTTCTTT.

This clone was recorded once. This sequence joins TRBV10-1 and TRBJ2-2; 12 positions match TRBD2. This CDR3 has 14 amino acids. CDR1 and CDR2 from the germline V gene are WNHNN and SYGVQD (reference sequence). Trimming at V came to 6 bases and at J to 7 bases, leaving 3 bases not matched to a gene. This chain's CDR3 is CASRTSGGYGELFF. The CDR3, as DNA: TGCGCCAGCAGGACTAGCGGGGGATACGGGGAGCTGTTTTTT.

The chain recombines TRBV7-9 with TRBJ2-7; maybe TRBD1 (6 bases). This CDR3 has 16 residues. Trimming took off 1 base at V and 7 bases at J, with 20 bases between the two ends. Germline loops: CDR1 SEHNR, CDR2 FQNEAQ (reference sequence). CDR3 bases: TGTGCCAGCAGCTTAGAGGTCGCGGTCAGGGGTAAAGAGCAGTACTTC. This gives the protein CASSLEVAVRGKEQYF.

Only one count was recorded for this clone. The chain recombines TRBV4-1 with TRBJ2-3; TRBD1 is a possible D gene (6 bases). Germline V lookup: CDR1 MGHRA, CDR2 YSYEKL. This CDR3 has 15 residues. V lost 2 bases and J 4 bases, leaving 13 bases between the germline ends. The CDR3 nucleotides read TGCGCCAGCAGCCAAACAGGGTCTTGGGCAGATACGCAGTATTTT. It yields the protein CASSQTGSWADTQYF.

The V gene is TRBV5-4, the J gene TRBJ2-5; 9 bases align to TRBD2. The CDR3 loop spans 17 amino acids. Germline CDR1 and CDR2: SGHNT and YYREEE (reference sequence). After removal of 3 bases from V and 4 bases from J, the junction contained 13 bases not matched to a gene. Here the CDR3 DNA reads TGTGCCAGCAGCTACGCGCCGCGAGCGGGGGGTGGAGAGACCCAGTACTTC. This translates into CASSYAPRAGGGETQYF.

The chain employs TRBV29-1 and TRBJ2-2, with 11 bases fitting TRBD2. The germline CDR1 and CDR2 sequences are SQVTM and ANQGSEA. J was trimmed by 6 bases and V by 5 bases; bases with no gene match: 5. The length of the CDR3 is 14 residues. The CDR3 DNA sequence: TGCAGCGTTCGGCTAGCGGGAGGTTCCGGGGAGCTGTTTTTT. Residues: CSVRLAGGSGELFF.

J is TRBJ1-2 and V is TRBV5-4; D ambiguous. Germline loops: CDR1 SGHNT, CDR2 YYREEE (reference sequence). Trimming pared 1 base from V and 6 bases from J, leaving 7 bases between. The CDR3 is 12 residues long. The CDR3 DNA sequence: TGTGCCAGCAGCTTGAACAGAGATGGCTACACCTTC. Residues: CASSLNRDGYTF.

The rearrangement links TRBV7-9 to TRBJ2-1; 9 positions match TRBD2. The CDR3 has 15 residues. Germline assignment: CDR1 SEHNR and CDR2 FQNEAQ (reference sequence). Trimming at V came to 0 bases and at J to 4 bases, leaving 1 base not matched to a gene. This chain's CDR3 is CASSLALAGYNEQFF. The CDR3 DNA sequence: TGTGCCAGCAGCTTAGCTCTAGCGGGGTACAATGAGCAGTTCTTC.

The chain uses TRBV7-8 and TRBJ2-1; 11 bases match TRBD2. The ends lost 6 bases at V and 4 bases at J; junction bases unmatched: 5. From germline, CDR1 is SGHVS and CDR2 FQNEAQ. The CDR3 extends over 15 amino acids. The CDR3 sequence is CASSPLAGVYNEQFF. As DNA, the CDR3 is TGTGCCAGCAGTCCACTAGCGGGGGTTTACAATGAGCAGTTCTTC.

The rearrangement uses TRBV5-1 and TRBJ1-6, with TRBD1 matching over 8 bases. Trimming at V came to 4 bases and at J to 6 bases, leaving 9 bases not matched to a gene. This CDR3 is built from 16 residues. Germline CDR1 reads SGHRS; CDR2 reads YFSETQ. In DNA form, the CDR3 reads TGCGCCAGCAGCCCGTTGACAGGGGTAGTTAATTCACCCCTCCACTTT. It translates to CASSPLTGVVNSPLHF.

This chain joins TRBV5-4 and TRBJ2-3; TRBD2 matches 13 bases. The length of the CDR3 is 16 residues. The V gene's germline CDR1 is SGHNT and CDR2 YYREEE (reference sequence). The V and J ends lost 2 bases and 6 bases, in that order; junction bases with no gene match: 6. CDR3 amino acids: CASSFGLAGVIDTQYF. The CDR3 DNA reads as TGTGCCAGCAGCTTCGGACTAGCGGGAGTAATTGATACGCAGTATTTT.

The chain couples TRBV27 to TRBJ2-3, with D tentatively TRBD1 (5 bases). The germline gives CDR1 MNHEY, CDR2 SMNVEV (reference sequence). V lost 8 bases and J lost 0, with 15 bases in between. CDR3 length: 15 residues. The CDR3 sequence: CASQPGRQSTDTQYF. In DNA form, the CDR3 reads TGTGCCAGCCAACCCGGTAGACAGAGCACAGATACGCAGTATTTT.

J is TRBJ1-2 and V is TRBV7-8; D may be TRBD1 (5 bases). Per the germline V gene, CDR1 is SGHVS and CDR2 is FQNEAQ. The CDR3 sequence is 15 residues long. V shed 5 bases and J shed 3 bases, with 16 bases lying between them. The CDR3 loop reads CASSVDRQGHYGYTF. The CDR3 bases are TGTGCCAGCAGCGTGGACCGGCAGGGCCACTATGGCTACACCTTC.

This clone was counted between two and nine times. This chain links TRBV19 with TRBJ1-6; D remains ambiguous. The CDR3 spans 15 residues. Trimming removed 5 bases at V and 8 bases at J, with 16 bases between. Germline CDR1 is LNHDA and CDR2 is SQIVND (reference sequence). CDR3 bases: TGTGCCAGTAGTGCCCAGACAAGGCTTCATTCACCCCTCCACTTT. Translating it yields CASSAQTRLHSPLHF.

The chain carries TRBV7-8 and TRBJ2-3, with 8 nucleotides matching TRBD2. The V and J ends lost 10 bases and 2 bases, in that order; junction bases with no gene match: 5. The CDR3 runs 13 residues. CDR1 is SGHVS and CDR2 is FQNEAQ in the germline V gene. CDR3 in amino acids: CATRGGSTDTQYF. The DNA for the CDR3 is TGTGCCACCCGGGGGGGGTCCACAGATACGCAGTATTTT.

The V call is TRBV30, the J call TRBJ1-1, with D perhaps matching TRBD1 (5 bases). Germline CDR1 reads GTSNPN; CDR2 reads SVGIG (reference sequence). Between the trimmed V and J ends, which lost 5 bases and 10 bases, there was a span of 11 bases. The CDR3 is 10 amino acids. The CDR3 bases are TGTGCCTGGGGGGGGGTGAGAGCTTTCTTT. Translating it yields CAWGGVRAFF.

V usage is TRBV29-1 and J usage is TRBJ1-5; D call uncertain. Trimming left V 7 bases short and J 3 bases short, with 16 bases between. Germline V CDR1 and CDR2: SQVTM, ANQGSEA. The CDR3 has 14 residues. The CDR3: CSARVGSVNQPQHF. The DNA of the CDR3 is TGCAGCGCCCGGGTCGGTAGCGTCAATCAGCCCCAGCATTTT.

DNA of the CDR3: TGTGCCAGCTCACCCCGGGACAGGGGATCGGGGGAGCAGTACTTC. Protein product: CASSPRDRGSGEQYF. This chain uses TRBV18 with TRBJ2-7, with 10 bases that match TRBD1. The CDR3 is 15 amino acids. Germline CDR1 reads KGHSH; CDR2 reads LQKENI. V lost 3 bases to trimming and J lost 7 bases; unmatched junction nucleotides: 9. Combining the CDR3 with reference TRBV18 and TRBJ2-7 gives the whole variable domain NAGVMQNPRHLVRRRGQEARLRCSPMKGHSHVYWYRQLPEEGLKFMVYLQKENIIDESGMPKERFSAEFPKEGPSILRIQQVVRGDSAAYFCASSPRDRGSGEQYFGPGTRLTVT.

The genes are TRBV5-4 and TRBJ2-5; D is ambiguous. V lost 0 bases, J lost 1 base, and 7 bases lay in between. The CDR3 is made up of 14 amino acids. The germline CDR1 and CDR2 sequences are SGHNT and YYREEE (reference sequence). Written as DNA, the CDR3 is TGTGCCAGCAGCTTGGACTTTTCCCAAGAGACCCAGTACTTC. Translating it yields CASSLDFSQETQYF.